This T cell receptor beta chain originates from a study of T cells after yellow fever vaccination. Germline lookup yields CDR1 SGHKS and CDR2 YYEKEE (reference sequence). Trimming shortened V by 6 bases and J by 3 bases, and 21 bases separated the two germline ends. The CDR3 has 16 residues. Study conclusions and caveats: The CD4 and CD8 compartments had a small share of their clonotypes in common.

5'RACE template switching produced TCR cDNA carrying a universal primer site and UMIs. One entry per CDR3 protein, called by TCRdb with MiXCR from the 5' RACE reads. The table records hundreds of thousands of distinct CDR3 sequences, around an eighth of them present only once. This clonotype was observed a few times. The target antigen is unknown. V is TRBV5-5 and J is TRBJ1-2, with D maybe TRBD1 (6 bases). The sequence came from a man aged 25 to 40 who received the YFV17D yellow fever vaccine. Sequenced here: PBMCs, sampled on the day of the yellow fever booster vaccination. In DNA, the CDR3 is TGTGCCAGCACCAAAAACGACGGCAGGGGAGACTATGGCTACACCTTC. This sequence encodes CASTKNDGRGDYGYTF.